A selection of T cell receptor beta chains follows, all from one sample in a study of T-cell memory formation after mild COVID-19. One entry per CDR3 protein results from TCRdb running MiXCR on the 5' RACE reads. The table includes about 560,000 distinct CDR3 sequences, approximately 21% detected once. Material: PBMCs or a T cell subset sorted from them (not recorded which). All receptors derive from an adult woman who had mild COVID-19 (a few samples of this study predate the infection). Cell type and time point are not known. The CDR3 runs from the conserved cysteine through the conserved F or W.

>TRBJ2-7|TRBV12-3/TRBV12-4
CATKIGGHYEQYF
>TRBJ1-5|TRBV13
CASSPGINQPQHF
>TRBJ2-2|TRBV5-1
CASRRLAGNANTGELFF
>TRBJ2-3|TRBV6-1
CASSEVGAGNTDTQYF
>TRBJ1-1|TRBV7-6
CASSYGQGSFAEAFF
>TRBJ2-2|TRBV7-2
CASSLPSFPYTGELFF
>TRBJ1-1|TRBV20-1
CSAIGTEAFF
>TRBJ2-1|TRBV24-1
CATSDPGQGNTYNEQFF
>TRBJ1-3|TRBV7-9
CASSLGFNTIYF
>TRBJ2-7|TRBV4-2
CASSQDALGQMAYEQYF
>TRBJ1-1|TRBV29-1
CSVQKGDTEAFF
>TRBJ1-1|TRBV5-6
CASSLTDLNTEAFF
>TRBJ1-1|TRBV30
CAWSVTAVNTEAFF
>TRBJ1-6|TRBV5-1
CASSLVGPGDGAPLHF
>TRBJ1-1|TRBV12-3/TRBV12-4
CASSYGHEAFF
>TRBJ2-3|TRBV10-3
CAIGNRPDTQYF
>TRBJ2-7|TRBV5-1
CASRLAGDSYEQYF
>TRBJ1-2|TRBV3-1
CASSQDSAGRSYTF
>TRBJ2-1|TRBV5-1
CASSTGQGAMWNEQFF
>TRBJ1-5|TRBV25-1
CASSPTGHHNQPQHF
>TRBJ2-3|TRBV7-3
CASSQGGVRTDTQYF
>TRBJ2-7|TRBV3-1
CASSQGPGGEQYF
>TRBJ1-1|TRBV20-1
CSARPPRGGRAEAFF
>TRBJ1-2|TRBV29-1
CSVPGGHGYTF
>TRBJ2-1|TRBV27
CASSLSPDSYNEQFF
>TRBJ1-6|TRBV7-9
CASSLDLGTGVHSPLHF
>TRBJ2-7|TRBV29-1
CSVTYSRFSYEQYF
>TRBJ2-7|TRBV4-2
CASSQEPSGGYEQYF
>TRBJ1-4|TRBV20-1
CSATDRGKLFF
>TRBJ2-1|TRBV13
CASSLKGSDEQFF
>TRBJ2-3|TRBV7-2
CASSLATMDTQYF
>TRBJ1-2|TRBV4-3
CASSQFSLSLTGDGYTF
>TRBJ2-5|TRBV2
CASSRGVGRLETQYF
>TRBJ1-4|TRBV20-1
CSASRGQGREKLFF
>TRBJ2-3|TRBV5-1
CASSLEGAGTDTQYF
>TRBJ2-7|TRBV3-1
CASRRQPGGHEQYF
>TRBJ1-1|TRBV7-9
CASSLRGTGNTEAFF
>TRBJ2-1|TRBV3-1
CASSQGGQGARSEQFF
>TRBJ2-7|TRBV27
CASSLAPGDWARNF
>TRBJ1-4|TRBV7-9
CASSSLRYEKLFF
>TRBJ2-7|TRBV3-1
CASSLSWGEQYF
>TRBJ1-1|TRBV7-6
CASSIGRDSTEAFF
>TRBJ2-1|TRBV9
CASSVDTASGDYNEQFF
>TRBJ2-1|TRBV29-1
CSVVYLAGGKLSEQFF
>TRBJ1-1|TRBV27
CATHRSGVSTEAFF
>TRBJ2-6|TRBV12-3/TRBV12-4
CASSLVQGGGANVLTF